These T cell receptor beta chains were read from a single sample in a study of blood T cell repertoires in COVID-19. The table came from immunoSEQ multiplex PCR; TCRdb's copy has only in-frame clones and leaves some out. The sample yields a few hundred thousand clones, around 91% seen once. Specimen: PBMCs or T cells enriched from blood (not recorded which). The receptor set was obtained from a man under 40 who had been exposed to COVID-19. Both conserved end residues are part of each CDR3. D genes are given only for firm matches. The size entry is marked missing in some rows and otherwise reads once, few, many or a size class.

d_gene,v_gene,j_gene,abundance,CDR3nt,CDR3aa
NA,TRBV3-1/TRBV3-2,TRBJ1-4,NA,TGTGCCAGCAGCCAGGCGGGGGGTAATGAAAAACTGTTTTTT,CASSQAGGNEKLFF
NA,TRBV7-9,TRBJ1-1,NA,TGTGCCAGCAGCCCTAAGACGGGGAACACTGAAGCTTTCTTT,CASSPKTGNTEAFF
NA,TRBV5-8,TRBJ1-2,once,TGTGCCAGCAGCTCAATAAAGACCGGGAAGGGCGGCTACACCTTC,CASSSIKTGKGGYTF
TRBD1,TRBV3-1/TRBV3-2,TRBJ1-1,NA,TGTGCCAGCAGCCAATCGGGACAGGGAGTAGGTGAAGCTTTCTTT,CASSQSGQGVGEAFF
TRBD1,TRBV29-1,TRBJ1-2,NA,TGCAGCGTCCGACAGGGGTCTAACTATGGCTACACCTTC,CSVRQGSNYGYTF
TRBD2,TRBV5-1,TRBJ2-5,few,TGCGCCAGCAGCACCCGACTAAGCGGGGGGGCCATTCGAGAGACCCAGTACTTC,CASSTRLSGGAIRETQYF
NA,TRBV12-3/TRBV12-4,TRBJ2-5,NA,TGTGCCAGCAGTTCTTATTCGGAGACCCAGTACTTC,CASSSYSETQYF
TRBD2,TRBV27,TRBJ2-7,NA,TGTGCCAGCAGTTTCACGGGGGGATACGAGCAGTACTTC,CASSFTGGYEQYF
TRBD1,TRBV19,TRBJ2-2,many,TGTGCCAGTAGACTCGGTTTAGGGGGCTCCCTGAACACCGGGGAGCTGTTTTTT,CASRLGLGGSLNTGELFF
TRBD2,TRBV6-4,TRBJ2-1,NA,TGTGCCAGCAGTGCGGGGACTAGCAACGATGAGCAGTTCTTC,CASSAGTSNDEQFF
NA,TRBV10-3,TRBJ1-2,NA,TGTGCCATCAGTGACCCGAGGGCAGCCTCTAACTATGGCTACACCTTC,CAISDPRAASNYGYTF
NA,TRBV5-1,TRBJ2-7,NA,TGCGCCAGCAGCTTTATCGGGGGGCCGCCTTCAGAGAGGTTTCTCGAGCAGTACTTC,CASSFIGGPPSERFLEQYF
TRBD1,TRBV7-2,TRBJ2-7,NA,TGTGCCAGCAGCGCCCAGACAGGGGAGAACTACGAGCAGTACTTC,CASSAQTGENYEQYF
NA,TRBV11-2,TRBJ1-6,NA,TGTGCCAGCAGCTTAGATTCAGGGTTTGGTTCACCCCTCCACTTT,CASSLDSGFGSPLHF
NA,TRBV13,TRBJ2-1,NA,TGTGCCAGCAGCTGGGGGACTTCAGGCAATGAGCAGTTCTTC,CASSWGTSGNEQFF
TRBD2,TRBV7-9,TRBJ2-7,NA,TGTGCCAGCAGCTTAGCGACTAGCGGGAAGGCCTACGAGCAGTACTTC,CASSLATSGKAYEQYF
NA,TRBV19,TRBJ2-3,NA,TGTGCCAGTAGTGGGACACACACAGATACGCAGTATTTT,CASSGTHTDTQYF
TRBD2,TRBV5-4,TRBJ2-3,NA,TGTGCCAGCAGCTTGGATTCGGGACTAGGGGCAGATACGCAGTATTTT,CASSLDSGLGADTQYF
TRBD1,TRBV19,TRBJ1-5,NA,TGTGCCAGTAGTGCCCCTTCGGGACAGGGTCAGCCCCAGCATTTT,CASSAPSGQGQPQHF
NA,TRBV19,TRBJ2-7,NA,TGTGCCAGTAGTATAACGTCATTTGGTGGGAGTTCTTATTCCTACGAGCAGTACTTC,CASSITSFGGSSYSYEQYF
NA,TRBV12-3/TRBV12-4,TRBJ1-2,NA,TGTGCCAGCAGTTCGGTAGTAAGCTATGGCTACACCTTC,CASSSVVSYGYTF
NA,TRBV21-1,TRBJ2-7,NA,TGTGCCAGCAGCCGGGACATAAAAAAAACCTACGAGCAGTACTTC,CASSRDIKKTYEQYF
NA,TRBV11-2,TRBJ1-3,NA,TGTGCCAGCAGCCCACGGGTGCTAAACACCATATATTTT,CASSPRVLNTIYF
NA,TRBV5-1,TRBJ2-7,few,TGCGCCAGCAGACTAGCCCACGAGCAGTACTTC,CASRLAHEQYF
NA,TRBV18,TRBJ2-2,NA,TGTGCCAGCTCACTTGCACAGCCCGCGAACACCGGGGAGCTGTTTTTT,CASSLAQPANTGELFF
NA,TRBV7-2,TRBJ1-3,NA,TGTGCCAGCAGCCCCCCGAACTCACAGGGATCCTCTGGAAACACCATATATTTT,CASSPPNSQGSSGNTIYF
TRBD1,TRBV4-1,TRBJ2-1,NA,TGCGCCAGCAGCATACGACAGGGGGCGGGCAATGAGCAGTTCTTC,CASSIRQGAGNEQFF
TRBD1,TRBV5-1,TRBJ1-2,NA,TGCGCCAGCAGCAACCCGGGACAGGGAGGCTACACCTTC,CASSNPGQGGYTF